There are a few counts of the clone carrying this T cell receptor beta chain. Its cognate antigen is unknown. This sample was included in a study of a mutant IDH1 vaccine in newly diagnosed glioma. Study details: Vaccines began 4-6 weeks after radiotherapy alone, or with temozolomide cycles. General study results and limits: Immune responses induced by vaccination arose in around 93% of the patients. It seemed that pseudoprogression was not linked to changes in the top peripheral T cell clonotypes.

Assay: immunoSEQ multiplex PCR; the TCRdb copy retains only in-frame clones and omits some. The sample consists of approximately 84,000 clones, over 75% of them appearing once. The CDR3 sequence is 14 residues long. Germline V gene lookup returns CDR1 MDHEN and CDR2 SYDVKM. The V end lost 3 bases, the J end lost 4 bases, and 10 bases lay between the germline ends. Time point in this sample: week 47, end of study. In the vaccine, a single dose held 300 ug of the mutant IDH1 20-mer peptide, along with topical imiquimod. New IDH1-mutant, ATRX-lost WHO grade 3 or 4 astrocytomas occurred in donors. This clonotype was obtained from a man between 40 and 49 years old with glioma. Material: PBMCs, obtained from a glioma patient whose treatment included an IDH1 peptide vaccine. The rearrangement joins TRBV28 to TRBJ1-5; no clear D gene. DNA for the CDR3: TGTGCCAGCAGTTTCGGCTCAGGTAATCAGCCCCAGCATTTT. Encoded protein: CASSFGSGNQPQHF.